This T cell receptor beta chain originates from a study of blood T cell repertoires in COVID-19. Looking at the study overall: PBMCs, B-cell-depleted T cells, or T cells provided the cDNA or gDNA that made up the material.

The germline V gene has CDR1 SEHNR and CDR2 FQNEAQ (reference sequence). The CDR3 contains 12 residues. V gave up 1 base and J gave up 14 bases, with 13 bases separating them. Original methodology: Amplification of reference gene primers was used by the study to estimate nucleated cell counts. The data were produced by immunoSEQ multiplex PCR, yet TCRdb's version contains in-frame clones alone and is incomplete. The V and J calls and clone size were taken over from that table, and D and trimming were inferred from the DNA. The data hold about 230,000 clones, with 83% observed a single time. This receptor was taken from a woman aged 50 to 65 with acute or convalescent COVID-19. This chain uses TRBV7-9 with TRBJ2-3; D may be TRBD1 (6 bases). Sequenced: peripheral blood. The CDR3 coding sequence is TGTGCCAGCAGCTTAGTGCAGGGGCGCTGGTATTTT. The encoded protein is CASSLVQGRWYF.